These T cell receptor beta chains were read from a single sample in a study of T cells after yellow fever vaccination. TCRdb re-called the 5' RACE reads through MiXCR, storing one row per CDR3 protein. The table includes some 290,000 distinct CDR3 sequences, about 10% detected once. The sequenced sample was CD4+ T cells sorted from PBMCs, obtained 45 days after the yellow fever booster vaccination. These receptors were taken from a young man who received the YFV17D yellow fever vaccine. Both conserved end residues are part of each CDR3. The order of the fields is V gene, J gene, clone size, D gene, CDR3 DNA, CDR3 protein. A D gene is named only where the DNA matches it firmly. Clone size, where shown, is once, few, many, or a class for clones that have expanded.

>TRBV11-2|TRBJ2-1|few|TRBD1
TGTGCCAGCAGCTTCGCTTGGGGACAGGGAACAAATGAGCAGTTCTTC
CASSFAWGQGTNEQFF
>TRBV20-1|TRBJ1-2|.|.
TGCAGTGCTACACAACCCGGGACACCCTATGGCTACACCTTC
CSATQPGTPYGYTF
>TRBV18|TRBJ2-3|.|.
TGTGCCAGCTCTCGACAACTAGTTACAGATACGCAGTATTTT
CASSRQLVTDTQYF
>TRBV29-1|TRBJ2-1|.|.
TGCAGCGTAGGAGGGAAGGGCAATGAGCAGTTCTTC
CSVGGKGNEQFF
>TRBV7-2|TRBJ1-4|few|.
TGTGCCAGCAGCTTAGGGTCGGCAGGGTTAGGTGAAAAACTGTTTTTT
CASSLGSAGLGEKLFF
>TRBV20-1|TRBJ2-3|many|TRBD1
TGCAGTGCTAGAGACGCCGGACAGGGCACAGATACGCAGTATTTT
CSARDAGQGTDTQYF
>TRBV11-2|TRBJ1-1|.|.
TGTGCCAGCACCTCGGGGGCGGGGTCGGCTTTCTTT
CASTSGAGSAFF
>TRBV28|TRBJ2-5|few|.
TGTGCCAGCAGTTTACACAGGGCGCAGACCCAGTACTTC
CASSLHRAQTQYF
>TRBV7-8|TRBJ1-1|many|TRBD1
TGTGCCAGCAGCTTAGCGGGACAGGGGGCGTCTTTCTTT
CASSLAGQGASFF
>TRBV6-5|TRBJ1-6|few|TRBD1
TGTGCCAGCAGACCGGACAGGGGGGCTTATTCACCCCTCCACTTT
CASRPDRGAYSPLHF
>TRBV18|TRBJ1-3|few|TRBD1
TGTGCCAGCTCACCACCGGGGACAGGCCCCTCTGGAAACACCATATATTTT
CASSPPGTGPSGNTIYF
>TRBV6-2/TRBV6-3|TRBJ1-1|few|.
TGTGCCAGCAGGCGGGGGGACGCTGAAGCTTTCTTT
CASRRGDAEAFF
>TRBV7-9|TRBJ2-3|many|TRBD2
TGTGCCAGCAGCTTCGGACTAGCGGGGGGGCAAGATACGCAGTATTTT
CASSFGLAGGQDTQYF
>TRBV6-5|TRBJ1-6|.|.
TGTGCCAGCTGGACAGCTAATTCACCCCTCCACTTT
CASWTANSPLHF
>TRBV12-3/TRBV12-4|TRBJ1-5|many|.
TGTGCCAGCAGCTGGGAGGAGAGCAATCAGCCCCAGCATTTT
CASSWEESNQPQHF
>TRBV5-5|TRBJ1-3|few|.
TGTGCCAGCAGCCTACCCGGTGGAAACACCATATATTTT
CASSLPGGNTIYF
>TRBV6-1|TRBJ1-1|many|.
TGTGCCACCCAAACAGGGCCGGACACTGAAGCTTTCTTT
CATQTGPDTEAFF
>TRBV28|TRBJ2-6|.|.
TGTGCCAGCATAGCAGCTGGGGCCAACGTCCTGACTTTC
CASIAAGANVLTF
>TRBV24-1|TRBJ2-2|few|.
TGTGCCACCAGTGCTAGGACGCCCGGATCGAACACCGGGGAGCTGTTTTTT
CATSARTPGSNTGELFF
>TRBV20-1|TRBJ1-5|.|.
TGCAGTGCTAGAGGAGAACAGCCCCAGCATTTT
CSARGEQPQHF
>TRBV20-1|TRBJ1-6|once|.
TGCAGTGCTAGGGGGGTCACCTATAATTCACCCCTCCACTTT
CSARGVTYNSPLHF
>TRBV20-1|TRBJ2-7|.|.
TGCAGTGCTAGCTCGGGCGGATCCTACGAGCAGTACTTC
CSASSGGSYEQYF
>TRBV12-3/TRBV12-4|TRBJ2-7|.|.
TGTGCCAGCAGAAGGACCGAGACGACCCACGAGCAGTACTTC
CASRRTETTHEQYF
>TRBV20-1|TRBJ2-1|many|TRBD2
TGCAGTGCTGGGACTAGCGGGGGGGCCGGCAATGAGCAGTTCTTC
CSAGTSGGAGNEQFF
>TRBV5-1|TRBJ1-6|few|TRBD1
TGCGCCAGCAGCCCGGGACAGGGCCAATCACCCCTCCACTTT
CASSPGQGQSPLHF
>TRBV11-2|TRBJ2-7|.|TRBD1
TGTGCCAGCAGCTTAGTAGGGACAGGGGCGGACGAGCAGTACTTC
CASSLVGTGADEQYF
>TRBV7-2|TRBJ1-5|.|.
TGTGCCAGCAGCCAGAGGCAGGGAGAGGCTCAGCCCCAGCATTTT
CASSQRQGEAQPQHF
>TRBV7-9|TRBJ1-1|.|.
TGTGCCAGCAGCTTAGGGAACTTGAACACTGAAGCTTTCTTT
CASSLGNLNTEAFF
>TRBV5-6|TRBJ2-4|.|.
TGTGCCAGCAGCTTGCGGGTTCGGGACCCAGAAAACATTCAGTACTTC
CASSLRVRDPENIQYF
>TRBV29-1|TRBJ2-1|many|TRBD2
TGCAGCGTTAAAGGACTAGCGGGGAGCTCCTACAATGAGCAGTTCTTC
CSVKGLAGSSYNEQFF
>TRBV20-1|TRBJ2-5|.|TRBD2
TGCAGTGCCGCACCTAGCGGGGTGGGGGAGACCCAGTACTTC
CSAAPSGVGETQYF
>TRBV14|TRBJ1-1|few|.
TGTGCCAGCCAGCCGGGGGCTGAAGCTTTCTTT
CASQPGAEAFF
>TRBV12-3/TRBV12-4|TRBJ2-1|few|.
TGTGCCAGCAGTGAGGGGGGGGGCCCTAGGTATGAGCAGTTCTTC
CASSEGGGPRYEQFF
>TRBV5-1|TRBJ2-1|many|.
TGCGCCAGCAGCCCTCCGGGGGCAGGGTCGAATGAGCAGTTCTTC
CASSPPGAGSNEQFF
>TRBV29-1|TRBJ2-7|many|.
TGCAGCGTTGAAGATCGGTGGGGCTACGAGCAGTACTTC
CSVEDRWGYEQYF
>TRBV21-1|TRBJ2-3|few|.
TGTGCCAGCAGCCCCCGGGACAGCGCAGATACGCAGTATTTT
CASSPRDSADTQYF
>TRBV6-6|TRBJ1-5|.|.
TGTGCCAGCAGTTACTTTCAGAGCAATCAGCCCCAGCATTTT
CASSYFQSNQPQHF
>TRBV12-3/TRBV12-4|TRBJ2-7|.|TRBD2
TGTGCCAGCAGTTTTGAGCGGGGGCTCTACGAGCAGTACTTC
CASSFERGLYEQYF
>TRBV10-3|TRBJ2-2|few|.
TGTGCCATCGGAGAGGGGGAGGGCGGGGAGCTGTTTTTT
CAIGEGEGGELFF